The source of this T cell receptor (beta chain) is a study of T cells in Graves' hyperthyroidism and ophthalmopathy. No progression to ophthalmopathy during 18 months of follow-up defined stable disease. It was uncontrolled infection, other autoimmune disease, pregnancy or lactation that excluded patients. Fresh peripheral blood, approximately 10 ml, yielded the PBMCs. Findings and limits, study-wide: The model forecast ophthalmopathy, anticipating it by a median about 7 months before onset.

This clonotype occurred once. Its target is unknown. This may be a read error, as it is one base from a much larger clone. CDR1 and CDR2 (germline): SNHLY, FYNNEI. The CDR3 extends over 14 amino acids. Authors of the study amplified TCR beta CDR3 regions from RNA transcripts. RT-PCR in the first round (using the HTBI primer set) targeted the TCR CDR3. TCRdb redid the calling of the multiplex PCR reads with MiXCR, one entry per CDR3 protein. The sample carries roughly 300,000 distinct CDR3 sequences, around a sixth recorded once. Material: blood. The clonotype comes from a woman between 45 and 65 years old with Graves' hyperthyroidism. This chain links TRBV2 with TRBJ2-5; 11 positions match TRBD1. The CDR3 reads CASSYGTGGEAQYF. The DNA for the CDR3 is TGTGCCAGCAGTTATGGGACAGGGGGAGAGGCCCAGTACTTC.